This T cell receptor beta chain was sequenced for a study of shared clonotypes between healthy human individuals. Overall study findings and caveats: Shared clonotypes: approximately 5% naive CD4, roughly 3.8% naive CD8, under 2.5% memory CD4, about 0.41% memory CD8.

In regard to this clone: Its antigen is currently unknown.

Splitting the CD4+ cells yielded a CD45RA+ naive subset and a CD45RA-negative memory subset. Sequencing was performed with immunoSEQ multiplex PCR; in TCRdb, only in-frame clones are kept and a portion is missing. The table shows under 600,000 clones, with around 96% occurring only once. The germline V gene encodes CDR1 SEHNR and CDR2 FQNEAQ (reference sequence). V was cut by 5 bases and J by 3 bases, with 19 bases left in between. This CDR3 spans 16 amino acids. The V gene is TRBV7-9, the J gene TRBJ1-1; tentatively, D is TRBD1 (6 bases). The source is a woman under 40 in good health. The material sequenced was naive CD4+ T cells sorted from blood. Subset noted: CD45RA+ positively selected. In DNA, the CDR3 is TGTGCCAGCAGCCAAATGCGACAGGTGTCGGACACTGAAGCTTTCTTT. It is translated as CASSQMRQVSDTEAFF.